This TCR beta chain was identified in a study of OX40 agonist ivuxolimab in advanced cancers. The overall study: Melanoma, hepatocellular carcinoma, head and neck or renal cell cancer occurred in dose-escalation patients. Overall study findings and caveats: Expanded peripheral T cell antigen specificity was not determined. In the 0.1 to 3.0 mg/kg range, CD4+ and CD8+ blood T cells had expanded clonally by week 6.

Trimming cost V 3 bases and J 0 bases; bases outside gene matches: 3. The germline V gene has CDR1 SEHNR and CDR2 FQNEAQ (reference sequence). The CDR3 covers 16 residues. Turning to this clone: Its antigen remains unidentified.

This table comes from immunoSEQ multiplex PCR, and its TCRdb copy is limited to in-frame clones, with some not included. The sample contains some 68,000 clones, approximately 89% of which appear only once. The genes are TRBV7-9 and TRBJ1-4, with 8 bases lining up with TRBD1. The sequence was collected from an adult with an advanced solid tumor such as melanoma, head and neck, liver or kidney cancer. The sample here was CD4+ or CD8+ T cells sorted from blood, taken in a trial of the OX40 agonist ivuxolimab. CDR3 in amino acids: CASSFHRGATNEKLFF. For the CDR3, the DNA is TGTGCCAGCAGCTTCCACAGGGGGGCAACTAATGAAAAACTGTTTTTT.